The present TCR beta chain was sequenced within a study of tumor and adjacent non-tumor tissue in lung cancer. The CDR3 covers 13 residues. Germline CDR1 is MNHNS and CDR2 is SASEGT. Unmatched junction bases numbered 6, after V lost 10 bases and J lost 5 bases. This clonotype has ten or more counts. RNA was extracted from bulk tissue without any cell sorting. The library came from three nested PCR rounds adapted from ARM-PCR protocols. TCRdb re-analysed the multiplex PCR reads in MiXCR, keeping a single row per CDR3 protein. The data show 65,000 to 90,000 distinct CDR3 sequences, around 65% seen once. This clonotype was sampled from a woman between 65 and 79 years old with non-small cell lung cancer. Sequenced material: lung tumor tissue. V is TRBV6-1 and J is TRBJ1-4; 8 bases are a match to TRBD1. The CDR3 protein is CATGQGPNEKLFF. CDR3 nucleotide sequence: TGTGCCACCGGACAGGGCCCGAATGAAAAACTGTTTTTT.